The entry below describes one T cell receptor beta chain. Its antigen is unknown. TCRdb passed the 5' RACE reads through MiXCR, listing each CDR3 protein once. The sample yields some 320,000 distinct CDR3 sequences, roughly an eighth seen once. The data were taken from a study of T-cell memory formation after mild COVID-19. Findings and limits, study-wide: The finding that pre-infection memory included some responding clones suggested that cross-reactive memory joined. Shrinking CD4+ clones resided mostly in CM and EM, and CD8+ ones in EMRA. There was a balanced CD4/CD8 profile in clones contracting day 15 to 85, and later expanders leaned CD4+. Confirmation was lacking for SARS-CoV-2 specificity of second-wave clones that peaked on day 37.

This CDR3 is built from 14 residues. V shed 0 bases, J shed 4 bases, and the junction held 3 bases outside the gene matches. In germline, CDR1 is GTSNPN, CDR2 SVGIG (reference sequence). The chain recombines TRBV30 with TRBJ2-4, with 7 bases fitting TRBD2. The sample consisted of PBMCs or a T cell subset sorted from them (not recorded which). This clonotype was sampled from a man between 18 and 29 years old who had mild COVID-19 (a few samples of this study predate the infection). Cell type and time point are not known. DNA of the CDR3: TGTGCCTGGAGTGTCGGGGGGTCTAAAAACATTCAGTACTTC. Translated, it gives CAWSVGGSKNIQYF. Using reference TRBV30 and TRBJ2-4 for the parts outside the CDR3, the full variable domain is SQTIHQWPATLVQPVGSPLSLECTVEGTSNPNLYWYRQAAGRGLQLLFYSVGIGQISSEVPQNLSASRPQDRQFILSSKKLLLSDSGFYLCAWSVGGSKNIQYFGAGTRLSVL.